This T cell receptor (beta chain) originates from a study of blood T cell repertoires in COVID-19. Overall study context: From T cells, B-cell-depleted T cells, or PBMCs came the material, which was cDNA or gDNA.

V was pared by 5 bases and J by 1 base, with 23 bases between. The CDR3 has 18 residues. Germline-derived CDR1 and CDR2 are MNHNY and SVGAGI (reference sequence). Repertoires were generated with immunoSEQ multiplex PCR, while TCRdb's copy carries only in-frame clones and drops some. The repertoire has 49,000 or so clones, about four fifths of them found once; the top ten carry less than 8%. The rearrangement links TRBV6-6 to TRBJ1-2, with a weak D call TRBD1 (5 bases). The source is a man in his fifties or sixties with active COVID-19. Sequenced material: peripheral blood. The CDR3 loop reads CASSQTTPHGGVNYGYTF. The CDR3 region has the DNA TGTGCCAGCAGTCAAACGACCCCCCACGGGGGAGTTAACTATGGCTACACCTTC.